Listed here are 27 T cell receptor beta chains from one sample, sequenced in a study of T cells after yellow fever vaccination. TCRdb re-derived calls from the 5' RACE reads in MiXCR, one entry per CDR3 protein. Of hundreds of thousands of distinct CDR3 sequences listed, 9% to 15% are singletons. This specimen was PBMCs, taken on the day of the yellow fever booster vaccination. These receptors came from a man aged 30 to 45 who received the YFV17D yellow fever vaccine.

This clonotype was seen a few times. The V and J genes are TRBV12-3 or TRBV12-4 and TRBJ1-3; 7 positions match TRBD1. The J segment lost 5 bases and the V segment lost 1 base, leaving 5 bases of the junction unmatched. The CDR3 loop spans 15 amino acids. The CDR3 here is CASSLETGRRNTIYF. The DNA for the CDR3 is TGTGCCAGCAGTTTAGAGACAGGGCGGAGAAACACCATATATTTT.

The chain joins TRBV4-1 to TRBJ2-7, with D possibly being TRBD2 (6 bases). Trimming took off 3 bases at V and 0 bases at J, with 18 bases between the two ends. CDR1 is MGHRA, CDR2 YSYEKL, per germline. This CDR3 has 17 residues. The CDR3 loop reads CASSQIGHRGSSYEQYF. The CDR3 bases are TGCGCCAGCAGCCAGATAGGACACCGGGGGAGCTCCTACGAGCAGTACTTC.

The chain employs TRBV20-1 and TRBJ2-1; D not certain. This CDR3 comprises 11 residues. Trimming removed 6 bases at V and 8 bases at J, with 11 bases between. CDR1 DFQATT and CDR2 SNEGSKA come from the germline V gene (reference sequence). This CDR3 is CSADMVDEQFF. CDR3 nucleotide sequence: TGCAGTGCCGACATGGTCGATGAGCAGTTCTTC.

This clonotype came up a few times. This chain uses TRBV6-2 or TRBV6-3 with TRBJ2-4, with TRBD1 as a possible D gene (7 bases). The CDR3 has 15 residues. Trimming took 6 bases from V and 6 from J, leaving 18 bases between them. Germline V gene sequence: CDR1 MNHEY, CDR2 SVGEGT. The CDR3 region is CASRNPDRRANIQYF. The CDR3 DNA follows: TGTGCCAGCAGAAATCCGGACAGGAGGGCAAACATTCAGTACTTC.

The V and J genes are TRBV12-3 or TRBV12-4 and TRBJ2-5; the D gene is possibly TRBD1 (5 bases). V lost 3 bases to trimming and J lost 7 bases, with 12 bases between them. The CDR3 covers 13 residues. CDR3 DNA: TGTGCCAGCAGTTTGGACACGAGCACGACCCAGTACTTC. As protein: CASSLDTSTTQYF.

This clonotype has a handful of counts. CDR3 region: CASSFALQETQYF. The CDR3 coding sequence is TGTGCCAGCAGCTTCGCGCTTCAAGAGACCCAGTACTTC. V is TRBV7-2 and J is TRBJ2-5, with D uncertain. The germline V gene encodes CDR1 SGHTA and CDR2 FQGNSA. This CDR3 is 13 amino acids long. Trimming pared 3 bases from V and 2 bases from J, leaving 7 bases between.

CDR3 nucleotides: TGTGCCAGCAGCCCAGGGGACAAGCCCCGTCAGCCCCAGCATTTT. Protein sequence: CASSPGDKPRQPQHF. The genes are TRBV6-5 and TRBJ1-5, with D tentatively TRBD1 (6 bases). Deletions cut 6 bases from V and 6 bases from J, with 18 bases between. The CDR3 is made up of 15 amino acids. Germline V gives CDR1 MNHEY, CDR2 SVGAGI.

CDR3 sequence: CASSQISSYEQYF. CDR3 sequence (DNA): TGTGCCAGCAGCCAGATAAGCTCCTACGAGCAGTACTTC. The chain employs TRBV14 and TRBJ2-7; D gene uncertain. CDR1 and CDR2 (germline): SGHDN, FVKESK. V lost 3 bases and J lost 0, with 6 bases in between. The CDR3 covers 13 residues.

The chain links TRBV6-2 or TRBV6-3 to TRBJ2-5; D not certain. Trimming stripped 2 bases from V and 5 bases from J, with 12 bases between. CDR3 length equals 14 residues. The germline V gene has CDR1 MNHEY and CDR2 SVGEGT. CDR3 coding DNA: TGTGCCAGCAGTTACGCCCCGGCCGGTGAGACCCAGTACTTC. This sequence encodes CASSYAPAGETQYF.

The rearrangement joins TRBV20-1 to TRBJ2-5; D is unresolved. Germline CDR1 reads DFQATT; CDR2 reads SNEGSKA (reference sequence). V shed 3 bases and J shed 5 bases, with 10 bases lying between them. CDR3 length: 12 residues. The CDR3 coding sequence is TGCAGTGCTAGGGTCCCGGAGGAGACCCAGTACTTC. This gives the protein CSARVPEETQYF.

The V and J genes are TRBV20-1 and TRBJ2-7; no reliable D call. Trimming pared 5 bases from V and 2 bases from J, leaving 10 bases between. The CDR3 sequence is 12 residues long. CDR1 is DFQATT and CDR2 is SNEGSKA in the germline V gene (reference sequence). The CDR3 protein is CSAQRKTYEQYF. Written as DNA, the CDR3 is TGCAGTGCTCAGAGAAAAACCTACGAGCAGTACTTC.

The J gene is TRBJ2-7, the V gene TRBV6-2 or TRBV6-3, with 7 bases that match TRBD2. Trimming at V came to 11 bases and at J to 7 bases, leaving 11 bases not matched to a gene. Germline CDR1 reads MNHEY; CDR2 reads SVGEGT. The CDR3 spans 12 residues. The CDR3 DNA reads as TGTGCCTCTAGGGACTACTACGAGGAGCAGTACTTC. It encodes CASRDYYEEQYF.

The chain combines TRBV7-2 with TRBJ2-4; D is undetermined. Deletions cut 2 bases from V and 2 bases from J, with 7 bases between. This CDR3 spans 14 amino acids. Germline V CDR1 and CDR2: SGHTA, FQGNSA. The CDR3 DNA is TGTGCCAGCAGCTTACAACAGCCCAAAAACATTCAGTACTTC. It specifies CASSLQQPKNIQYF.

This clonotype has just one count. The rearrangement links TRBV28 to TRBJ2-3; no definite D call. The length of the CDR3 is 15 residues. CDR1 is MDHEN, CDR2 SYDVKM, per germline. The V end was cut by 6 bases, the J end by 2 bases, with 15 bases between. In DNA, the CDR3 is TGTGCCAGCAGCCGACCCAGCCGATACACAGATACGCAGTATTTT. The encoded protein is CASSRPSRYTDTQYF.

The chain has TRBV6-2 or TRBV6-3 and TRBJ2-2; TRBD1 is a possible D gene (6 bases). V was clipped by 6 bases and J by 0 bases, with 11 bases between them. Germline CDR1 and CDR2: MNHEY and SVGEGT. The CDR3 is made up of 15 amino acids. The CDR3 DNA is TGTGCCAGCAGGGGGGCCTTCGCGAACACCGGGGAGCTGTTTTTT. It is translated as CASRGAFANTGELFF.

The V call is TRBV20-1, the J call TRBJ1-1; 9 positions match TRBD1. The junction had 1 base not matched to a gene; V was cut back by 1 base and J by 1 base. Germline CDR1 is DFQATT and CDR2 is SNEGSKA (reference sequence). The CDR3 is 14 residues long. This CDR3 reads CSARGDRANTEAFF. CDR3 sequence (DNA): TGCAGTGCTAGAGGGGACAGGGCGAACACTGAAGCTTTCTTT.

This clonotype appeared a few times. V is TRBV20-1 and J is TRBJ2-3; 10 bases line up with TRBD2. CDR1 is DFQATT and CDR2 is SNEGSKA in the germline V gene (reference sequence). The CDR3 sequence is 19 residues long. With V trimmed by 7 bases and J by 2 bases, 21 bases remained unmatched. In nucleotides, the CDR3 is TGCAGTGATAGGGCAGGACTAGCGGAGGCCAATAAGGACACAGATACGCAGTATTTT. This translates into CSDRAGLAEANKDTDTQYF.

This clonotype has a handful of counts. V is TRBV30 and J is TRBJ2-7, with 13 bases lining up with TRBD2. The trim removed 2 bases at V and 13 bases at J, leaving 14 bases unmatched. Germline loops: CDR1 GTSNPN, CDR2 SVGIG (reference sequence). This CDR3 comprises 15 residues. The CDR3 spells CAWSSTLGTSGNPYF. CDR3 nucleotides: TGTGCCTGGAGTTCAACCCTCGGGACTAGCGGGAACCCCTACTTC.

This clonotype was detected a few times. The chain employs TRBV6-5 and TRBJ2-4, with D possibly TRBD2 on 6 matching bases. The CDR3 length is 16 residues. Per germline, CDR1 MNHEY and CDR2 SVGAGI. V gave up 4 bases and J gave up 2 bases, with 15 bases separating them. In DNA form, the CDR3 reads TGTGCCAGCAGTTCAGGAACTAGCCGGCCCAAAAACATTCAGTACTTC. Translation gives CASSSGTSRPKNIQYF.

The chain carries TRBV7-6 and TRBJ2-7; TRBD2 might be the D (5 bases). The V end was cut by 5 bases, the J end by 3 bases, with 20 bases between. The germline CDR1 and CDR2 sequences are SGHVS and FNYEAQ. CDR3 length: 16 residues. CDR3 nucleotides: TGTGCCAGCAGCCCCCTCCTCCGGGAAGATAGCTACGAGCAGTACTTC. Translation gives CASSPLLREDSYEQYF.

This clonotype was detected many times. V is TRBV20-1 and J is TRBJ1-1; TRBD1 is a possible D gene (6 bases). This CDR3 has 13 amino acids. CDR1 DFQATT and CDR2 SNEGSKA come from the germline V gene (reference sequence). With 6 bases removed from V and 8 bases from J, the gap between germline ends came to 19 bases. The CDR3: CSAPTGARMEAFF. DNA of the CDR3: TGCAGTGCACCGACGGGGGCCCGGATGGAAGCTTTCTTT.

This rearrangement joins TRBV6-6 to TRBJ1-1; D not resolved. This CDR3 spans 13 amino acids. Germline V gene lookup returns CDR1 MNHNY and CDR2 SVGAGI (reference sequence). V lost 7 bases, J lost 4 bases, and 13 bases lay in between. CDR3: CASMGSGGTEAFF. The CDR3 DNA follows: TGTGCCAGCATGGGGAGTGGAGGCACTGAAGCTTTCTTT.

This clonotype was counted only a few times. The chain uses TRBV7-2 and TRBJ1-1; D uncertain. Germline values: CDR1 SGHTA, CDR2 FQGNSA. V lost 5 bases, J lost 0 bases, and 10 bases lay in between. The CDR3 is 14 residues long. Here the CDR3 DNA reads TGTGCCAGCAGCCAAGTCTATATGAACACTGAAGCTTTCTTT. It encodes CASSQVYMNTEAFF. Full variable domain (remainder filled in from reference TRBV7-2 and TRBJ1-1): GAGVSQSPSNKVTEKGKDVELRCDPISGHTALYWYRQSLGQGLEFLIYFQGNSAPDKSGLPSDRFSAERTGGSVSTLTIQRTQQEDSAVYLCASSQVYMNTEAFFGQGTRLTVV.

This clonotype was picked up one time. The genes are TRBV10-3 and TRBJ2-7; 14 bases line up with TRBD2. The J segment lost 2 bases and the V segment lost 4 bases, leaving 7 bases of the junction unmatched. CDR3 size: 17 residues. CDR1 and CDR2 (germline): ENHRY, SYGVKD. The CDR3 region has the DNA TGTGCCATCAGTGGGGGACTAGCGGGAGAAGTTGCCTACGAGCAGTACTTC. The encoded protein is CAISGGLAGEVAYEQYF.

The table lists this clonotype with a few counts. V is TRBV6-1 and J is TRBJ2-3; tentative D call: TRBD2 (6 bases). From germline, CDR1 is MNHNS and CDR2 SASEGT. The CDR3 consists of 17 residues. Trimming took 9 bases from V and 6 from J, leaving 28 bases between them. CDR3 nucleotides: TGTGCCAGTTCCCTCCCTCGTAGCGGAGGGGCTCCGGATACGCAGTATTTT. This codes for CASSLPRSGGAPDTQYF.

This clonotype was detected ten times or more. This chain connects TRBV5-1 to TRBJ1-1; D ambiguous. Germline V gene sequence: CDR1 SGHRS, CDR2 YFSETQ. There are 13 residues in the CDR3. Trimming removed 1 base from V and 1 base from J, with 5 bases in between. This CDR3 reads CASSLWQNTEAFF. The CDR3 bases are TGCGCCAGCAGCTTGTGGCAGAACACTGAAGCTTTCTTT.

The chain is built from TRBV24-1 and TRBJ2-1; possibly TRBD1 for D (6 bases). Per the germline V gene, CDR1 is KGHDR and CDR2 is SFDVKD. Trimming pared 1 base from V and 16 bases from J, leaving 16 bases between. The CDR3 loop spans 13 amino acids. CDR3 bases: TGTGCCACCAGTGATTTTTCCTCAGGGGCTCAATTCTTC. This codes for CATSDFSSGAQFF.